This entry lists 16 T cell receptor beta chains sequenced from one sample in a study of molecular identifiers for immune sequencing clone quantification. TCRdb fed the PCR reads into MiXCR, producing one record per CDR3 protein. The sample yields some 320,000 distinct CDR3 sequences, about a quarter seen once. Sequencing used naive CD8+ T cells from blood, with Jurkat cell RNA spiked in. Subset: FACS-sorted CD8+CD4-CCR7+CD45RA+ naive T cells. The receptors were sampled from a human donor in good health. Some libraries in this study had Jurkat cell RNA spiked in.

Concerning this clonotype itself: A much larger clone lies a single base off, so this may be a read error. V usage is TRBV7-6 and J usage is TRBJ1-3, with a tentative D call TRBD1 (5 bases). Looked up from germline, CDR1 is SGHVS and CDR2 is FNYEAQ. The CDR3 loop spans 13 amino acids. The CDR3 here is CASSLGTVDTLYF. The CDR3 region has the DNA TGTGCCAGCAGCTTAGGTACGGTGGACACCTTATATTTT. The whole variable domain, filled in from reference TRBV7-6 and TRBJ1-3, reads GAGVSQSPRYKVTKRGQDVALRCDPISGHVSLYWYRQALGQGPEFLTYFNYEAQQDKSGLPNDRFSAERPEGSISTLTIQRTEQRDSAMYRCASSLGTVDTLYFGEGSWLTVV.

This clonotype was found a few times. This chain uses TRBV12-3 or TRBV12-4 with TRBJ2-5; the D gene is possibly TRBD1 (6 bases). With 3 bases removed from V and 0 bases from J, the gap between germline ends came to 14 bases. The CDR3 is made up of 16 amino acids. In DNA form, the CDR3 reads TGTGCCAGCAGTTTCTGGACAGTTTTGTACCAAGAGACCCAGTACTTC. Residues: CASSFWTVLYQETQYF.

This clonotype was seen at least ten times. The V call is TRBV28, the J call TRBJ1-1; D call uncertain. Trimming stripped 5 bases from V and 0 bases from J, with 10 bases between. Germline CDR1 MDHEN, CDR2 SYDVKM. The CDR3 spans 14 residues. Here the CDR3 reads CASSTPRLNTEAFF. CDR3 nucleotides: TGTGCCAGCAGTACCCCCAGGCTGAACACTGAAGCTTTCTTT. The full variable domain, in which reference TRBV28 and TRBJ1-1 provide the parts outside the CDR3, is DVKVTQSSRYLVKRTGEKVFLECVQDMDHENMFWYRQDPGLGLRLIYFSYDVKMKEKGDIPEGYSVSREKKERFSLILESASTNQTSMYLCASSTPRLNTEAFFGQGTRLTVV.

To note about this clonotype: A much larger clone lies a single base off, so this may be a read error. The V call is TRBV20-1, the J call TRBJ2-4, with no clear D. Trimming took off 2 bases at V and 7 bases at J, with 9 bases between the two ends. The length of the CDR3 is 12 residues. Germline V lookup: CDR1 DFQATT, CDR2 SNEGSKA (reference sequence). The CDR3 DNA reads as TGCAGTGCTAGAAAAACCGCTAACATTCAGTACTTC. The encoded protein is CSARKTANIQYF.

This clonotype was counted ten times or more. The chain is built from TRBV14 and TRBJ2-7; D uncertain. Germline values: CDR1 SGHDN, CDR2 FVKESK. The CDR3 loop spans 12 amino acids. Trimming cost V 4 bases and J 3 bases, with 7 bases left between them. The CDR3 coding sequence is TGTGCCAGCAGCCCGGCAGGCTACGAGCAGTACTTC. It codes for CASSPAGYEQYF.

To note about this clonotype: A much bigger clone sits one base away, suggesting this may be a read error. The V call is TRBV29-1, the J call TRBJ2-1; D possibly uses TRBD1 or TRBD2 (5 bases each). Germline loops: CDR1 SQVTM, CDR2 ANQGSEA. The CDR3 has 14 residues. CDR3 DNA: TGCAGCGTCCTCCCTCCGGGGCGCTACAATGAGCAGCTCTTC. It codes for CSVLPPGRYNEQLF.

A word on this clonotype: Germline and junction disagree at one end, which may indicate a read error. V usage is TRBV6-6 and J usage is TRBJ1-3; the D is unclear. In germline, CDR1 is MNHNY, CDR2 SVGAGI (reference sequence). The CDR3 contains 13 residues. CDR3 residues: CASGYDPRVTIYF. The CDR3 DNA is TGTGCCAGCGGTTACGACCCGAGGGTCACCATATATTTT.

This clonotype was observed many times. The gene calls are TRBV7-2 and TRBJ1-5; TRBD1 is a possible D gene (6 bases). The CDR3 consists of 15 residues. Germline CDR1 is SGHTA and CDR2 is FQGNSA. With 3 bases removed from V and 7 bases from J, the gap between germline ends came to 16 bases. CDR3 nucleotides: TGTGCCAGCAGCTTCGCCGGGACAAGCGACCAGCCCCAGCATTTT. The encoded protein is CASSFAGTSDQPQHF.

The CDR3 loop reads CASSCRENTEAFF. The CDR3, as DNA: TGTGCCAGCAGCTGCCGGGAGAACACTGAAGCTTTCTTT. This chain links TRBV7-3 with TRBJ1-1; D call uncertain. This CDR3 comprises 13 residues. Per germline, CDR1 SGHTA and CDR2 FQGTGA. Trimming shortened V by 4 bases and J by 1 base, and 7 bases separated the two germline ends.

The chain links TRBV9 to TRBJ2-5; 9 nucleotides align to TRBD2. Per the germline V gene, CDR1 is SGDLS and CDR2 is YYNGEE. The V and J ends lost 0 bases and 4 bases, in that order; junction bases with no gene match: 4. The CDR3 totals 15 residues. CDR3 sequence: CASSVGGGAPETQYF. The DNA for the CDR3 is TGTGCCAGCAGCGTAGGCGGGGGGGCCCCAGAGACCCAGTACTTC.

This clonotype occurred many times. The chain carries TRBV7-9 and TRBJ2-7; 12 nucleotides align to TRBD2. The CDR3 extends over 16 amino acids. V shed 4 bases and J 0 bases; nucleotides not matched to a gene: 4. CDR1 and CDR2 from the germline V gene are SEHNR and FQNEAQ (reference sequence). The CDR3 is CASSSTSGGPSYEQYF. CDR3 DNA sequence: TGTGCCAGCAGCTCAACTAGCGGGGGGCCCTCCTACGAGCAGTACTTC.

The rearrangement links TRBV19 to TRBJ2-3, with 9 bases lining up with TRBD2. The CDR3 contains 16 residues. The V segment lost 1 base and the J segment 5 bases; nucleotides outside the gene matches: 7. CDR1 is LNHDA and CDR2 is SQIVND in the germline V gene (reference sequence). The CDR3: CASSIVASGDEDTQYF. The CDR3 nucleotides read TGTGCCAGTAGTATAGTGGCTAGCGGGGATGAAGATACGCAGTATTTT.

This clonotype was observed many times. The chain recombines TRBV5-6 with TRBJ1-1; 9 nucleotides line up with TRBD1. V was clipped by 3 bases and J by 6 bases; unmatched bases: 3. The germline V gene encodes CDR1 SGHDT and CDR2 YYEEEE. This CDR3 has 13 residues. CDR3 protein: CASSSGTGSEAFF. The CDR3 coding sequence is TGTGCCAGCAGCTCCGGGACAGGGTCTGAAGCTTTCTTT.

This clonotype has only one observation. The junction departs from germline at one end; a sequencing error may be responsible. In DNA form, the CDR3 reads TGTGCCAGGAGAGGGGGGGAGAGGAACTTC. This gives the protein CARRGGERNF. This sequence joins TRBV6-1 and TRBJ2-7; D possibly corresponds to TRBD2 (7 bases). Looked up from germline, CDR1 is MNHNS and CDR2 is SASEGT. This CDR3 comprises 10 residues.

Notes on this clonotype: A much larger clone sits a single nucleotide away, making a read error possible. J is TRBJ1-1 and V is TRBV6-5, with D tentatively TRBD1 (5 bases). V lost 5 bases and J 2 bases, leaving 18 bases between the germline ends. Per the germline V gene, CDR1 is MNHEY and CDR2 is SVGAGI. The CDR3 has 16 amino acids. For the CDR3, the DNA is TGTGCCAGCAGTCCTTTCCAGATGGGGGGTAACACTGAAGCTTTCTTT. It is translated as CASSPFQMGGNTEAFF.

The chain's CDR3 is CASSDIRDTSYEQYF. The CDR3 DNA is TGTGCCAGCAGTGACATCCGGGACACCTCCTACGAGCAGTACTTC. The gene calls are TRBV2 and TRBJ2-7, with a possible D match to TRBD1 (6 bases). The V end was cut by 3 bases, the J end by 0 bases, with 12 bases between. Germline values: CDR1 SNHLY, CDR2 FYNNEI. This CDR3 comprises 15 residues.